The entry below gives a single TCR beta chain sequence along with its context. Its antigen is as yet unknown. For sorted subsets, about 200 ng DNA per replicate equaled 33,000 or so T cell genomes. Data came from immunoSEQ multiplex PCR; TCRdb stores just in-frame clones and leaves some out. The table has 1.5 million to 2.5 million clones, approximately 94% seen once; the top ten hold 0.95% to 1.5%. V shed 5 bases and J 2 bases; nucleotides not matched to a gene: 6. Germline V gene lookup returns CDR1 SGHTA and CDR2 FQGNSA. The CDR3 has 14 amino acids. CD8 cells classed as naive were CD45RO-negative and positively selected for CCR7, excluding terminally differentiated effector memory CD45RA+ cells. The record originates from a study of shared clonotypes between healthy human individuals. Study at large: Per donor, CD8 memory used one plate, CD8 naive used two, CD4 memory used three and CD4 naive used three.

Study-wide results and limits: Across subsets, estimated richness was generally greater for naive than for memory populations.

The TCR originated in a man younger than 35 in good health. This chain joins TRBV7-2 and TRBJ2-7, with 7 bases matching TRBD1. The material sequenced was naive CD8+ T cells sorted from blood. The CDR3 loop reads CASSPRQGAYEQYF. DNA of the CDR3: TGTGCCAGCAGCCCTAGACAGGGAGCCTACGAGCAGTACTTC.